This T cell receptor (beta chain) originates from a study of blood T cell repertoires in COVID-19. Study-level background: COVID-19 samples collected from the United States, Italy and Spain covered acute and convalescent phases. PBMCs, B-cell-depleted T cells, or T cells were the source of the cDNA or gDNA that made up the material.

From germline, CDR1 is SQVTM and CDR2 ANQGSEA. The CDR3 has 14 residues. About this clone: At one end, the junction sequence differs from germline, possibly due to a read error.

Participants, about 18 to 100 years old, spanned under 30 US areas. Methods used by the authors: Estimates of nucleated cell counts were drawn from the amplification of reference gene primers. TCRdb keeps only in-frame clones here, not all; method: immunoSEQ multiplex PCR. V and J calls plus clone size are reproduced from that table; the DNA served to infer D and trimming. The profile shows about 250,000 clones, 85% to 90% of them singletons. Specimen: PBMCs or T cells enriched from blood (not recorded which). The chain recombines TRBV29-1 with TRBJ2-1; D is possibly TRBD2 (6 bases). This clonotype was sampled from a woman in her 30s with acute COVID-19. The CDR3 nucleotides are TGCAGCGCTGAACGGGGGTCCTCCTACAATGAGCAGTTCTTC. Translating gives CSAERGSSYNEQFF.